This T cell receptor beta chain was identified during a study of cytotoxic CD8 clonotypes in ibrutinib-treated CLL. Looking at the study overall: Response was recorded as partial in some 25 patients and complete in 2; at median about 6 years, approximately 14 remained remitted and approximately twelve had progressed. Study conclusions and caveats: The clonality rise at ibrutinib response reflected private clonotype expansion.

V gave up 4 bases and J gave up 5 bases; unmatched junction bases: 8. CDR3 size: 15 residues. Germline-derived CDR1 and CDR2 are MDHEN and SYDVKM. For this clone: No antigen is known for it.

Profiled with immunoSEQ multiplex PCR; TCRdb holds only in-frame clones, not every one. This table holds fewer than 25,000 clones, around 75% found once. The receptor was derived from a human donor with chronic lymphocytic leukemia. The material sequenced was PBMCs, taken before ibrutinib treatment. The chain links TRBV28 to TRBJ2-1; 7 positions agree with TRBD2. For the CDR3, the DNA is TGTGCCAGCAGTTCAGTAGCGGGTTTACACAATGAGCAGTTCTTC. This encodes CASSSVAGLHNEQFF.